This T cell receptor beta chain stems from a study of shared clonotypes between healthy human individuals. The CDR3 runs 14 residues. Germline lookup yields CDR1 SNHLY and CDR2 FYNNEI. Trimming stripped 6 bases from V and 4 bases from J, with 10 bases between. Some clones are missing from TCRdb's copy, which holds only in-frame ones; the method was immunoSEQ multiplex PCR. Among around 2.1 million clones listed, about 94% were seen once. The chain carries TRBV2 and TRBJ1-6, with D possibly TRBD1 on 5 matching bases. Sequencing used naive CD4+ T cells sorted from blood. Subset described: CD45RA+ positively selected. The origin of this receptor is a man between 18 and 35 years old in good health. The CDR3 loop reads CASRPGTYNSPLHF. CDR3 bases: TGTGCCAGCAGGCCCGGGACGTATAATTCACCCCTCCACTTT.